A single sample gave rise to the 4 T cell receptor beta chains below, sequenced in a study of blood T cells in healthy people across ages. Alongside a J-beta primer mix, a sample-barcoded 5' primer served in a second PCR lasting roughly 7 to 12 cycles. TCRdb used MiXCR to reprocess the 5' RACE reads, holding one entry per CDR3 protein. Altogether 650,000 to 700,000 distinct CDR3 sequences are present, about 34% being singletons, with the ten largest covering approximately 15%. The sample was blood. The receptors originated from a woman of 80 years or more in good health.

For this clonotype: Lacking the conserved final phenylalanine or tryptophan, this CDR3 likely reflects a read error. The rearrangement links TRBV18 to TRBJ2-7, with D possibly called TRBD1 or TRBD2 (5 bases each). Germline V gives CDR1 KGHSH, CDR2 LQKENI. The length of the CDR3 is 13 residues. Between the trimmed V and J ends, which lost 11 bases and 1 base, there was a span of 15 bases. CDR3 in DNA: TGTGCCGTCTCACCAGGGACGTCCTACGAGCAGTACTCC. It codes for CAVSPGTSYEQYS.

The genes are TRBV7-9 and TRBJ1-2; D is unclear. Germline assignment: CDR1 SEHNR and CDR2 FQNEAQ (reference sequence). V was clipped by 2 bases and J by 13 bases, with 17 bases between them. The CDR3 length is 13 residues. The CDR3 nucleotides are TGTGCCAGCAGCTTATCCGCAGCTGTGGGTCGCACCTTC. Its protein is CASSLSAAVGRTF.

This clonotype was seen repeatedly, ten times or more. The chain couples TRBV7-2 to TRBJ2-1; no clear D gene. The CDR3 runs to 12 residues. V lost 8 bases and J lost 2, with 7 bases in between. In germline, CDR1 is SGHTA, CDR2 FQGNSA. The CDR3 DNA reads as TGTGCCAGCGGCCGACCCTACAATGAGCAGTTCTTC. Translating it yields CASGRPYNEQFF.

About this clonotype itself: A junction end diverges from the germline sequence, so it may reflect a read error. The V call is TRBV5-1, the J call TRBJ2-1; TRBD2 matches 7 bases. Germline lookup yields CDR1 SGHRS and CDR2 YFSETQ. The CDR3 extends over 14 amino acids. The DNA for the CDR3 is TGCGTCAGCAGCATCCAAGCACGGGGGGATGAGCAGTTCTTC. This encodes CVSSIQARGDEQFF.